This T cell receptor beta chain originates from a study of a mutant IDH1 vaccine in newly diagnosed glioma. Study as a whole: Patients previously underwent radiotherapy, temozolomide, or both, and most underwent both.

Some clones are missing from TCRdb's copy, which holds only in-frame ones; the method was immunoSEQ multiplex PCR. Found here are some 130,000 clones, about 80% of them singletons; the top ten hold 5% to 7%. Study results and limitations: Approximately 93% of patients showed vaccine-induced immune responses across multiple MHC alleles.

The V end was cut by 0 bases, the J end by 11 bases, with 11 bases between. This CDR3 is 13 amino acids long. Germline CDR1 SNHLY, CDR2 FYNNEI. This clone occurred a few times. Its cognate antigen is unknown. Time point of the sample: week 11, during vaccination. Doses consisted of 300 ug of mutant IDH1 20-mer peptide each, paired with topical imiquimod. The V gene is TRBV2, the J gene TRBJ1-5; D perhaps matches TRBD1 (5 bases). The sequence came from a man aged 35 to 55 with glioma. Here the sequenced sample was PBMCs, taken from a glioma patient whose treatment included an IDH1 peptide vaccine. The CDR3 DNA sequence: TGTGCCAGCAGTGAAGCGCAGGGAGGGACCCAGCATTTT. Translation gives CASSEAQGGTQHF.